This T cell receptor beta chain was recorded in a study of cytotoxic CD8 clonotypes in ibrutinib-treated CLL. Library input was roughly 1.9 micrograms of DNA from cryopreserved PBMCs. Sequencing was performed with immunoSEQ multiplex PCR; in TCRdb, only in-frame clones are kept and a portion is missing. This sample yields some 170,000 clones, of which about 88% are seen a single time; over 2.5% belongs to the top ten. This CDR3 comprises 18 residues. Germline V gives CDR1 MNHEY, CDR2 SMNVEV (reference sequence). This clone was counted between two and nine times. An end of the junction does not agree with germline; a read error may underlie this.

The origin of this receptor is a human donor with chronic lymphocytic leukemia. This chain connects TRBV27 to TRBJ1-3; TRBD1 agrees at 8 bases. The sequencing used PBMCs, collected at disease progression, from a patient treated with ibrutinib. The CDR3 region is CASSLSGQGTLSGNTIYF. CDR3 DNA: TGTGCCAGCAGCTTATCAGGACAGGGTACCCTGAGCGGAAACACCATATATTTT.